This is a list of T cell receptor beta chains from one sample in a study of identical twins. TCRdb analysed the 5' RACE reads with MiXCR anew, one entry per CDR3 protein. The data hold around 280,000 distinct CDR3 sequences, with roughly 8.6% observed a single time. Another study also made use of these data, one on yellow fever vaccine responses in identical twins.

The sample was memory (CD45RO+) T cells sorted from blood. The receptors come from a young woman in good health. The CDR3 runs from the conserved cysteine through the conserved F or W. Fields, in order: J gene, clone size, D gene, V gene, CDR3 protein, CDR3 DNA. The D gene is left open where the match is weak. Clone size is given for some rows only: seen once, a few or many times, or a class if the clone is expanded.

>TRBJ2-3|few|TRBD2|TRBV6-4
CASSVAGGSDTQYF
TGTGCCAGCAGCGTAGCGGGGGGGTCAGATACGCAGTATTTT
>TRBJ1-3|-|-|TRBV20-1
CSARSVGGNTIYF
TGCAGTGCTAGAAGTGTTGGGGGAAACACCATATATTTT
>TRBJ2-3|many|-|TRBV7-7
CASSLAHGTDTQYF
TGTGCCAGCAGCTTAGCCCACGGAACAGATACGCAGTATTTT
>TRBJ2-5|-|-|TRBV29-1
CSVVASKETQYF
TGCAGCGTTGTAGCCAGTAAAGAGACCCAGTACTTC
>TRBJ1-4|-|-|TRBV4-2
CASSQDRGSSEKLFF
TGTGCCAGCAGCCAAGATCGAGGGAGCAGTGAAAAACTGTTTTTT
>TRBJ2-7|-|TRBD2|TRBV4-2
CASSQEIISLAATYEQYF
TGTGCCAGCAGCCAAGAGATAATCTCGCTAGCGGCCACCTACGAGCAGTACTTC
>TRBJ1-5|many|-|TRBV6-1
CASSITGRSNQPQHF
TGTGCCAGCAGTATTACAGGGAGGAGCAATCAGCCCCAGCATTTT
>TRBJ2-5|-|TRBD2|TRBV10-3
CATLAGGPLEETQYF
TGTGCCACCCTAGCGGGAGGGCCCCTTGAAGAGACCCAGTACTTC
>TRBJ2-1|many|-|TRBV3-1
CASSQGWGGQFF
TGTGCCAGCAGCCAAGGGTGGGGCGGGCAGTTCTTC
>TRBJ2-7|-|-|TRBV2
CASLEGLIISYEQYF
TGTGCCAGCCTGGAGGGACTGATAATATCCTACGAGCAGTACTTC
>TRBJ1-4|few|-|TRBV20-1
CSAREEGSLPFF
TGCAGTGCTAGAGAGGAGGGCAGCCTCCCTTTTTTT
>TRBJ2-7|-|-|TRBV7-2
CASSLAAGTLTYEQYF
TGTGCCAGCAGCTTAGCTGCCGGGACGCTAACCTACGAGCAGTACTTC
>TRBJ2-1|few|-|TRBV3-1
CASCKLAGSYNEQFF
TGTGCCAGCTGTAAACTAGCAGGGTCCTACAATGAGCAGTTCTTC
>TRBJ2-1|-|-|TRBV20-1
CSARDGGTGRLAGVGEQFF
TGCAGTGCTAGAGATGGAGGGACAGGGCGGCTAGCGGGGGTAGGTGAGCAGTTCTTC
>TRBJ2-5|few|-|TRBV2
CASRDYRLQETQYF
TGTGCCAGCAGGGACTACCGCCTACAAGAGACCCAGTACTTC
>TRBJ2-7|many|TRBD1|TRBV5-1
CASSLDRGPYEQYF
TGCGCCAGCAGCTTGGACAGGGGACCCTACGAGCAGTACTTC
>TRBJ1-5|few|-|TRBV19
CASNGQISNQPQHF
TGTGCCAGTAACGGGCAAATTAGCAATCAGCCCCAGCATTTT
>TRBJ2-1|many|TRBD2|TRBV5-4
CASSLEGSGSQFF
TGTGCCAGCAGCTTGGAGGGTAGCGGGAGCCAGTTCTTC
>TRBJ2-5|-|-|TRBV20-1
CSARKAAGGGETQYF
TGCAGTGCTAGAAAAGCCGCGGGTGGGGGAGAGACCCAGTACTTC
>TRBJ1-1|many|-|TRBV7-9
CASSLFQRQDVATEAFF
TGTGCCAGCAGCTTATTTCAAAGGCAGGATGTAGCCACTGAAGCTTTCTTT
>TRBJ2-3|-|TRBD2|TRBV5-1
CASSLAAGVGSDTQYF
TGCGCCAGCAGCTTGGCGGCGGGAGTAGGGTCAGATACGCAGTATTTT
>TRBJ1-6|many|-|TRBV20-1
CSARDSSRPEPTYNSPLHF
TGCAGTGCTAGAGATTCTAGTCGCCCCGAACCGACATATAATTCACCCCTCCACTTT
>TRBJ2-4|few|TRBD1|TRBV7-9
CASSSTGSGNIQYF
TGTGCCAGCAGCTCGACAGGGTCGGGAAACATTCAGTACTTC
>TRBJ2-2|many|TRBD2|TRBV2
CASSAGLLGLGELFF
TGTGCCAGCAGTGCGGGACTATTAGGCCTCGGGGAGCTGTTTTTT
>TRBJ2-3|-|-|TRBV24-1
CATSDYRGDTQYF
TGTGCCACCAGTGATTACCGGGGAGATACGCAGTATTTT
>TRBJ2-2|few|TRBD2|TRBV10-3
CAISDPGTSGNTGELFF
TGTGCCATCAGTGATCCAGGGACTAGCGGAAACACCGGGGAGCTGTTTTTT
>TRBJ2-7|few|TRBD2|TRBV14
CASSRGLAGVEQYF
TGTGCCAGCAGCCGGGGACTAGCGGGAGTCGAGCAGTACTTC
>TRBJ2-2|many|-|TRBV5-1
CASSQVGGQNTGELFF
TGCGCCAGCAGCCAGGTCGGGGGACAGAACACCGGGGAGCTGTTTTTT
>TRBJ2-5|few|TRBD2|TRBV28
CASSFYGLAQETQYF
TGTGCCAGCAGTTTCTACGGACTAGCGCAAGAGACCCAGTACTTC
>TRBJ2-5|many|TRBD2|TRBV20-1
CSARDQTSGSLVTQYF
TGCAGTGCTAGAGATCAGACTAGCGGGAGTCTTGTGACCCAGTACTTC
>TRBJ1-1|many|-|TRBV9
CASSVGAGPRTEAFF
TGTGCCAGCAGCGTAGGAGCTGGTCCCCGCACTGAAGCTTTCTTT
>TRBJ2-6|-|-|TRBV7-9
CASSWTDSGANVLTF
TGTGCCAGCAGCTGGACAGACTCTGGGGCCAACGTCCTGACTTTC
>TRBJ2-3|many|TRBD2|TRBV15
CATSRAQGLAGWDTQYF
TGTGCCACCAGCAGAGCCCAAGGACTAGCGGGGTGGGATACGCAGTATTTT
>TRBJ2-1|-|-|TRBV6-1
CASSEAGGTGSYNEQFF
TGTGCCAGCAGTGAAGCGGGAGGGACAGGCTCCTACAATGAGCAGTTCTTC
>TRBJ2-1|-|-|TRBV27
CASSFTAAVYNEQFF
TGTGCCAGCAGTTTTACCGCCGCGGTCTACAATGAGCAGTTCTTC
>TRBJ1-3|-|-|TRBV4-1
CASSQEARVVSGNTIYF
TGCGCCAGCAGCCAAGAGGCCAGGGTAGTCTCTGGAAACACCATATATTTT
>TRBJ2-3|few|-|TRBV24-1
CATSEWDFGTDTQYF
TGTGCCACCAGTGAATGGGACTTCGGCACAGATACGCAGTATTTT
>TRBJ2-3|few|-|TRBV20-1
CSATGRLPDTQYF
TGCAGTGCCACGGGACGCCTTCCAGATACGCAGTATTTT
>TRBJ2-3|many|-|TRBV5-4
CASSWTTTDTQYF
TGTGCCAGCAGCTGGACTACAACAGATACGCAGTATTTT
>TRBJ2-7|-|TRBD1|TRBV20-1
CSARGRGLNDPVPYEQYF
TGCAGTGCTAGAGGCAGGGGGCTAAATGACCCCGTACCGTACGAGCAGTACTTC
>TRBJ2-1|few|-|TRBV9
CASSEVSGPYEQFF
TGTGCCAGCAGCGAGGTCTCGGGACCGTATGAGCAGTTCTTC
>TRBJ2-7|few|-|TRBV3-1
CASSSIGSMSSYEQYF
TGTGCCAGCAGCTCCATCGGGAGTATGAGCTCCTACGAGCAGTACTTC
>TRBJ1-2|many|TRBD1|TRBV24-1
CATSDGQGSGYTF
TGTGCCACCAGTGATGGACAGGGAAGTGGCTACACCTTC
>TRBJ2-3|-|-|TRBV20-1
CSATRLEGHTDTQYF
TGCAGTGCCACCCGACTGGAGGGCCACACAGATACGCAGTATTTT
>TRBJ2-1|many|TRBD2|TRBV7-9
CASLAGSYNEQFF
TGTGCCAGTCTAGCGGGATCCTACAATGAGCAGTTCTTC
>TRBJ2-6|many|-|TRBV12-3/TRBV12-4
CASSSVVSGANVLTF
TGTGCCAGCAGTTCCGTCGTGTCTGGGGCCAACGTCCTGACTTTC
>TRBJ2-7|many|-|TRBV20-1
CSARGIRETYEQYF
TGCAGTGCTAGAGGAATCAGGGAAACCTACGAGCAGTACTTC
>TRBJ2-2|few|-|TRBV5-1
CASSFTGFTGELFF
TGCGCCAGCAGCTTTACAGGGTTTACAGGGGAGCTGTTTTTT
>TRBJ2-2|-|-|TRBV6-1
CASRQQGGDTGELFF
TGTGCCAGCAGACAACAGGGGGGGGACACCGGGGAGCTGTTTTTT
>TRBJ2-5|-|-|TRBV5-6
CASSLVGGKETQYF
TGTGCCAGCAGCTTGGTGGGCGGTAAAGAGACCCAGTACTTC
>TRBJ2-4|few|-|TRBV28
CASSSAPPGTKDIQYF
TGTGCCAGCAGTTCAGCCCCCCCCGGGACGAAGGACATTCAGTACTTC